The rows below give T cell receptor beta chains drawn from one sample of a study of T cell clonotyping in hematopoietic cell transplantation. Using immunoSEQ multiplex PCR, the repertoire was profiled, and TCRdb retains in-frame clones only, with some absent. The repertoire consists of roughly 28,000 clones, with 90% to 95% occurring once and the leading ten covering 2% to 2.5%. The sequenced sample was peripheral blood mononuclear cells, obtained before stem cell transplant. These receptors came from a man between 50 and 59 years old with acute myeloid leukemia. Some clones in this sample may be carry-over from other donors' samples. Both conserved end residues are part of each CDR3. The D gene is left open where the match is weak. Part of the rows lack a size; the others show once, few, many or a class for expanded clones.

NA,TRBV10-2,TRBJ1-5,once,CASSEGGAGAGQPQHF,TGCGCCAGCAGTGAGGGGGGCGCAGGGGCGGGTCAGCCCCAGCATTTT
NA,TRBV28,TRBJ2-7,once,CASSLNRPYEQYF,TGTGCCAGCAGTTTAAACAGACCCTACGAGCAGTACTTC
NA,TRBV5-1,TRBJ2-5,NA,CASSIGGAETQYF,TGCGCCAGCAGCATCGGTGGGGCGGAGACCCAGTACTTC
NA,TRBV13,TRBJ2-7,NA,CASSLGDSLKYF,TGTGCCAGCAGCTTAGGGGACAGCTTAAAGTACTTC
TRBD1,TRBV9,TRBJ1-2,NA,CASSVAGRGAYGYTF,TGTGCCAGCAGCGTAGCGGGCAGGGGGGCTTATGGCTACACCTTC
NA,TRBV6-6,TRBJ1-6,few,CASSYPLEGSPLHF,TGTGCCAGCAGTTACCCCCTTGAGGGGTCACCCCTCCACTTT
NA,TRBV29-1,TRBJ1-5,NA,CSVALDSNQPQHF,TGCAGCGTGGCCCTCGATAGCAATCAGCCCCAGCATTTT
TRBD1,TRBV2,TRBJ2-4,once,CASCIGTGGNIQYF,TGTGCCAGCTGCATCGGGACAGGGGGAAACATTCAGTACTTC
TRBD2,TRBV7-2,TRBJ2-5,NA,CASSSLAGGGQETQYF,TGTGCCAGCAGCTCCTTAGCGGGGGGGGGACAAGAGACCCAGTACTTC
TRBD1,TRBV5-1,TRBJ1-4,NA,CASSRRGQGASEKLFF,TGCGCCAGCAGCCGACGGGGACAGGGGGCGAGTGAAAAACTGTTTTTT
NA,TRBV7-2,TRBJ1-5,NA,CASSLAGGPSQPQHF,TGTGCCAGCAGCTTAGCGGGGGGGCCTAGTCAGCCCCAGCATTTT
TRBD1,TRBV2,TRBJ1-2,NA,CASSRTGTRLNYGYTF,TGTGCCAGCAGTAGGACAGGGACCCGACTAAACTATGGCTACACCTTC
TRBD2,TRBV5-4,TRBJ2-6,few,CASSLDGGSGANVLTF,TGTGCCAGCAGCTTGGACGGGGGGTCTGGGGCCAACGTCCTGACTTTC
NA,TRBV11-2,TRBJ1-4,NA,CASSPHGTTNEKLFF,TGTGCCAGCAGCCCCCACGGGACAACTAATGAAAAACTGTTTTTT
NA,TRBV2,TRBJ2-5,NA,CASSDEGIGAQYF,TGTGCCAGCAGTGATGAGGGGATAGGGGCCCAGTACTTC
NA,TRBV28,TRBJ2-1,NA,CASKTGSGEQFF,TGTGCCAGCAAGACCGGGAGCGGGGAGCAGTTCTTC
NA,TRBV28,TRBJ1-2,NA,CASSFYSGVYGYTF,TGTGCCAGCAGTTTCTATTCAGGGGTCTATGGCTACACCTTC
NA,TRBV9,TRBJ2-5,NA,CASSSRDLRTQYF,TGTGCCAGCAGCTCCCGGGACTTGAGGACCCAGTACTTC
TRBD2,TRBV30,TRBJ2-2,NA,CAWSVRTRGTGELFF,TGTGCCTGGAGTGTACGGACTAGAGGCACCGGGGAGCTGTTTTTT
TRBD1,TRBV10-3,TRBJ1-6,NA,CAIRLGQNSPLHF,TGTGCCATCAGGTTGGGACAGAATTCACCCCTCCACTTT
NA,TRBV6-5,TRBJ1-2,NA,CASRPPGAYYGYTF,TGTGCCAGCCGTCCTCCCGGGGCCTACTATGGCTACACCTTC
NA,TRBV4-3,TRBJ1-1,NA,CASSQAVGWDTEAFF,TGCGCCAGCAGCCAGGCGGTCGGCTGGGACACTGAAGCTTTCTTT
TRBD2,TRBV11-2,TRBJ2-2,NA,CAGSRRGGPAGELFF,TGTGCCGGCTCGAGGCGGGGGGGGCCAGCCGGGGAGCTGTTTTTT
TRBD2,TRBV5-4,TRBJ2-3,few,CASSLGSRGVADTQYF,TGTGCCAGCAGCTTGGGCTCTCGGGGGGTGGCAGATACGCAGTATTTT
TRBD1,TRBV7-2,TRBJ2-5,NA,CASSEHRGETQYF,TGTGCCAGCAGCGAACACAGGGGAGAGACCCAGTACTTC
NA,TRBV20-1,TRBJ1-1,NA,CSAAEAFF,TGCAGTGCGGCTGAAGCTTTCTTT
NA,TRBV2,TRBJ1-2,NA,CASSPKWAVINYGYTF,TGTGCCAGCAGCCCAAAATGGGCAGTGATTAACTATGGCTACACCTTC
NA,TRBV4-3,TRBJ2-7,NA,CASSLTVAETSYEQYF,TGCGCCAGCAGCCTCACAGTGGCAGAGACCTCCTACGAGCAGTACTTC
TRBD2,TRBV28,TRBJ2-2,NA,CASSFEFLAGDTGELFF,TGTGCCAGCAGTTTTGAGTTCCTAGCGGGAGACACCGGGGAGCTGTTTTTT
NA,TRBV9,TRBJ2-7,NA,CASSVGDSGEQYF,TGTGCCAGCAGCGTAGGAGACTCCGGGGAGCAGTACTTC
NA,TRBV2,TRBJ2-3,NA,CASSETLSTDTQYF,TGTGCCAGCAGTGAAACACTGTCCACAGATACGCAGTATTTT
NA,TRBV4-1,TRBJ2-1,NA,CASSQIPGPYNEQFF,TGCGCCAGCAGCCAAATCCCGGGGCCCTACAATGAGCAGTTCTTC
NA,TRBV7-9,TRBJ2-2,few,CGGSVSNTGELFF,TGTGGGGGTAGCGTATCGAACACCGGGGAGCTGTTTTTT
TRBD1,TRBV9,TRBJ1-2,NA,CASSETDRVGGYTF,TGTGCCAGCAGCGAGACGGACAGGGTGGGTGGCTACACCTTC
TRBD1,TRBV19,TRBJ1-1,NA,CASRADRVTTEAFF,TGTGCCAGTAGAGCGGACAGGGTAACCACTGAAGCTTTCTTT
NA,TRBV5-5,TRBJ2-7,NA,CASSFSGHSYEQYF,TGTGCCAGCAGCTTTAGCGGTCACTCCTACGAGCAGTACTTC
TRBD2,TRBV9,TRBJ2-2,NA,CASSVGAGYTGELFF,TGTGCCAGCAGCGTAGGAGCGGGGTACACCGGGGAGCTGTTTTTT
NA,TRBV28,TRBJ1-1,NA,CASSLWGGSEAFF,TGTGCCAGCAGTTTATGGGGGGGGAGTGAAGCTTTCTTT
NA,TRBV20-1,TRBJ2-7,NA,CSARGSYEQYF,TGCAGTGCTAGAGGGTCCTACGAGCAGTACTTC
TRBD2,TRBV2,TRBJ2-7,NA,CASSSLAGRGEQYF,TGTGCCAGCAGTTCCTTAGCGGGAAGAGGCGAGCAGTACTTC
TRBD1,TRBV4-3,TRBJ1-2,NA,CASSQAAGTEVGYTF,TGCGCCAGCAGCCAGGCGGCTGGGACAGAAGTCGGCTACACCTTC
NA,TRBV19,TRBJ1-1,NA,CASSIWQGRTEAFF,TGTGCCAGTAGTATCTGGCAGGGGCGAACTGAAGCTTTCTTT
TRBD1,TRBV18,TRBJ2-7,NA,CASSMGQGITYEQYF,TGTGCCAGCTCCATGGGACAGGGAATTACCTACGAGCAGTACTTC
TRBD2,TRBV6-1,TRBJ2-3,NA,CASSGLAGGTDTQYF,TGTGCCAGCAGTGGACTAGCGGGGGGCACAGATACGCAGTATTTT